Listed below are T cell receptor beta chains from one sample, sequenced in a study of T cells after somatic rescue of genetic block. Clones were read by immunoSEQ multiplex PCR, and TCRdb kept only the in-frame ones, dropping some. The sample yields around 50,000 clones, 95% to 96% seen once. Sequencing input: peripheral blood mononuclear cells (PBMCs). Receptors originate from a child under two years old. Each CDR3 is given with its conserved first and last residue. The order of the fields is V gene, D gene, clone size, J gene, CDR3 protein. The D gene is left open where the match is weak. Rows may omit the clone size; those that give it use once, few, many or a size class.

TRBV13	TRBD2	NA	TRBJ2-4	CASSPGLAGDIQYF
TRBV25-1	TRBD1	NA	TRBJ1-2	CASSKNRGYGYTF
TRBV2	NA	few	TRBJ1-1	CASSSSIRNTEAFF
TRBV4-3	NA	NA	TRBJ2-7	CASSQDRIHYEQYF
TRBV4-3	NA	NA	TRBJ2-7	CASKREVGQYF
TRBV7-7	TRBD2	NA	TRBJ2-5	CASSLSGRGETQYF
TRBV6-5	TRBD1	NA	TRBJ1-3	CASSYRGRLGNTIYF
TRBV10-2	TRBD2	NA	TRBJ2-1	CASTPRLARGEQFF
TRBV27	TRBD1	NA	TRBJ2-2	CASSHNPRQGVNTGELFF
TRBV4-2	NA	NA	TRBJ1-1	CASSQDRSGRTEAFF
TRBV27	TRBD1	NA	TRBJ1-1	CASSWGQSSTEAFF